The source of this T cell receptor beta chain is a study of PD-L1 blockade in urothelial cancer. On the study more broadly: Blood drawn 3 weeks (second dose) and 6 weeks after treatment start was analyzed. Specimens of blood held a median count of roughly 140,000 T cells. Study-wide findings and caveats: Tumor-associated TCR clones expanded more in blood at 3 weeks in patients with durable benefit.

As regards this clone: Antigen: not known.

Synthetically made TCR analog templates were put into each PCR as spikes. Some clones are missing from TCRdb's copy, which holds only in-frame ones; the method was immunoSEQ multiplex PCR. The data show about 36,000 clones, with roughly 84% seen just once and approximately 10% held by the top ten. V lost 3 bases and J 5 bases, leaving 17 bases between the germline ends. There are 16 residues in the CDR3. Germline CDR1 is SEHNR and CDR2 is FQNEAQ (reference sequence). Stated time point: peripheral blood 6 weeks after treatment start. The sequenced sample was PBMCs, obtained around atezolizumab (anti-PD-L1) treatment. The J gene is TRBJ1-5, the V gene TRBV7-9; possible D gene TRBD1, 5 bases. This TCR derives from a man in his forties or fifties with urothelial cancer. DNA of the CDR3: TGTGCCAGCAGCTTGTTTGATAGGGTGGGGCATCAGCCCCAGCATTTT. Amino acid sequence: CASSLFDRVGHQPQHF.